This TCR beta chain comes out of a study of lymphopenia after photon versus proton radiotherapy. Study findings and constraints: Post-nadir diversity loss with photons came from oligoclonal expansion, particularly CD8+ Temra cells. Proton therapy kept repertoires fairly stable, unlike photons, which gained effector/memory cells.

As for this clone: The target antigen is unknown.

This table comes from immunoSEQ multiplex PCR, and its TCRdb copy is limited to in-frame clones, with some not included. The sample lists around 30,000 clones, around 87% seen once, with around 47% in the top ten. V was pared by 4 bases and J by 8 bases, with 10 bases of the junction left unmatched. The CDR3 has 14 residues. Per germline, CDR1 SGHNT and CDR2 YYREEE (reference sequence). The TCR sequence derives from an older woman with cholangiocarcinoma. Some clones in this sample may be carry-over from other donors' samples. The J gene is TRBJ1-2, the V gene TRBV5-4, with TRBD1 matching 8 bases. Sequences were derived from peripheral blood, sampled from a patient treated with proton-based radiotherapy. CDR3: CASSLQTGAGGYTF. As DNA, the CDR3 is TGTGCCAGCAGCCTACAGACAGGGGCAGGGGGCTACACCTTC.